The 28 T cell receptor beta chains below come from one sample, sequenced in a study of OX40 agonist ivuxolimab in advanced cancers. Sequenced by immunoSEQ multiplex PCR; TCRdb stores in-frame clones only, minus some. The profile covers some 45,000 clones, with about 86% appearing a single time and roughly a fifth taken by the ten largest. Sequences were derived from CD4+ or CD8+ T cells sorted from blood, sampled in a trial of the OX40 agonist ivuxolimab. The source is an adult with an advanced solid tumor such as melanoma, head and neck, liver or kidney cancer.

This chain uses TRBV7-6 with TRBJ2-7; the D gene is possibly TRBD2 (6 bases). This CDR3 has 15 amino acids. Per the germline V gene, CDR1 is SGHVS and CDR2 is FNYEAQ. V was pared by 5 bases and J by 2 bases, with 16 bases between. The CDR3 nucleotides are TGTGCCAGCAGCACGGCCCTGGGGGGACCCTACGAGCAGTACTTC. This sequence encodes CASSTALGGPYEQYF.

This rearrangement joins TRBV9 to TRBJ2-7; 16 bases map to TRBD2. Germline loops: CDR1 SGDLS, CDR2 YYNGEE. V lost 2 bases to trimming and J lost 3 bases; unmatched junction nucleotides: 11. The CDR3 totals 19 residues. The CDR3 is CASSVRPGLAGGHIYEQYF. The DNA for the CDR3 is TGTGCCAGCAGCGTCCGGCCGGGACTAGCGGGGGGGCATATCTACGAGCAGTACTTC.

The gene calls are TRBV4-1 and TRBJ2-7; 11 nucleotides agree with TRBD2. The CDR3 runs 17 residues. Germline assignment: CDR1 MGHRA and CDR2 YSYEKL. With V trimmed by 1 base and J by 3 bases, 8 bases remained unmatched. CDR3 amino acids: CASSQALTSGGFYEQYF. The DNA for the CDR3 is TGCGCCAGCAGCCAAGCCCTAACTAGCGGGGGTTTCTACGAGCAGTACTTC.

This rearrangement joins TRBV4-1 to TRBJ1-1; maybe TRBD1 (5 bases). Between the trimmed V and J ends, which lost 7 bases and 4 bases, there was a span of 16 bases. There are 14 residues in the CDR3. CDR1 and CDR2 (germline): MGHRA, YSYEKL. CDR3 DNA sequence: TGCGCCAGCACCAAAAGTGGGGGTAGCACTGAAGCTTTCTTT. Translation gives CASTKSGGSTEAFF.

The chain carries TRBV11-2 and TRBJ2-4, with a tentative D call TRBD2 (6 bases). Germline CDR1 SGHAT, CDR2 FQNNGV. This CDR3 has 14 residues. Trimming took off 1 base at V and 9 bases at J, with 13 bases between the two ends. CDR3 sequence: CASSLGEEGGIQYF. The CDR3 bases are TGTGCCAGCAGCTTAGGTGAGGAGGGAGGCATTCAGTACTTC.

This clone showed up just once. A read error is possible here, since a much larger clone lies one base away. The V call is TRBV6-5, the J call TRBJ1-5; D is perhaps TRBD1 (6 bases). V lost 0 bases and J lost 5, with 8 bases in between. Per the germline V gene, CDR1 is MNHEY and CDR2 is SVGAGI. The CDR3 totals 14 residues. The chain's CDR3 is CASSYSGGDQPQHF. CDR3 coding DNA: TGTGCCAGCAGTTACTCGGGGGGCGATCAGCCCCAGCATTTT.

The chain joins TRBV7-2 to TRBJ1-2; D is unresolved. The CDR3 contains 14 residues. Germline loops: CDR1 SGHTA, CDR2 FQGNSA. V was clipped by 5 bases and J by 4 bases, with 14 bases between them. CDR3 bases: TGTGCCAGCAGCACCGGGCCGAACATCTATGGCTACACCTTC. Translation: CASSTGPNIYGYTF.

As concerns this clone: This same CDR3 is encoded by further DNA sequences in the sample. The gene calls are TRBV27 and TRBJ2-5, with a tentative D call TRBD1 (6 bases). The ends were cut back, 4 bases at V and 0 bases at J, with 12 bases in the middle. This CDR3 spans 15 amino acids. CDR1 and CDR2 (germline): MNHEY, SMNVEV (reference sequence). The CDR3 coding sequence is TGTGCCAGCAGTTCCGGGACAACTAACCAAGAGACCCAGTACTTC. Translated, it gives CASSSGTTNQETQYF.

The chain links TRBV15 to TRBJ1-5; D not certain. CDR1 LNHNV and CDR2 YYDKDF come from the germline V gene (reference sequence). The CDR3 covers 15 residues. V lost 5 bases, J lost 1 base, and 12 bases lay in between. The CDR3 DNA reads TGTGCCACCAGCTTCCGGCCGGGGAGCAATCAGCCCCAGCATTTT. As protein: CATSFRPGSNQPQHF.

The rearrangement links TRBV1 to TRBJ2-5; the table gives TRBD1 as D, unverified against the DNA. TRBV1 is flagged as a pseudogene. The CDR3 sequence is 15 residues long. This CDR3 reads CTSIRGTGEQETQYF. The CDR3 nucleotides read TGCACCAGCATTCGGGGGACAGGGGAGCAAGAGACCCAGTACTTC.

This clone showed up just once. The chain uses TRBV5-4 and TRBJ2-5, with 13 bases aligning to TRBD2. There are 17 residues in the CDR3. From germline, CDR1 is SGHNT and CDR2 YYREEE (reference sequence). With V trimmed by 2 bases and J by 2 bases, 6 bases remained unmatched. The CDR3 bases are TGTGCCAGCAGCTTTGGGGTGACTAGCGGGGGGCAAGAGACCCAGTACTTC. This sequence encodes CASSFGVTSGGQETQYF.

The V gene is TRBV6-1, the J gene TRBJ1-1, with TRBD1 identical over 10 bases. The CDR3 runs to 17 residues. From germline, CDR1 is MNHNS and CDR2 SASEGT. V gave up 2 bases and J gave up 8 bases; unmatched junction bases: 14. CDR3 sequence reads: CASSELFDRGRLLEAFF. DNA for the CDR3: TGTGCCAGCAGTGAACTTTTTGACAGGGGGCGCTTACTCGAAGCTTTCTTT.

The chain joins TRBV7-3 to TRBJ2-1; maybe TRBD2 (6 bases). There are 17 residues in the CDR3. Trimming removed 0 bases at V and 0 bases at J, with 12 bases between. The V gene's germline CDR1 is SGHTA and CDR2 FQGTGA. CDR3 loop: CASSLTSSGSSYNEQFF. CDR3 coding DNA: TGTGCCAGCAGCTTAACCAGCTCCGGGAGCTCCTACAATGAGCAGTTCTTC.

This clone was seen once. V usage is TRBV27 and J usage is TRBJ2-7, with TRBD1 identical over 7 bases. V was clipped by 4 bases and J by 2 bases; unmatched bases: 8. Germline values: CDR1 MNHEY, CDR2 SMNVEV (reference sequence). The length of the CDR3 is 15 residues. CDR3 sequence: CASSSTTGKAYEQYF. The CDR3 nucleotides are TGTGCCAGCAGTTCAACGACAGGGAAGGCCTACGAGCAGTACTTC.

V usage is TRBV7-8 and J usage is TRBJ2-7; 10 nucleotides align to TRBD1. The germline gives CDR1 SGHVS, CDR2 FQNEAQ. CDR3 length: 14 residues. CDR3 sequence: CTSSSRDRGSEQYV. The CDR3, as DNA: TGTACCAGCAGCTCCCGGGACAGGGGAAGCGAGCAGTACGTC.

This sequence joins TRBV5-8 and TRBJ1-2; perhaps TRBD1 as D (6 bases). CDR1 is SGHTS, CDR2 YDEGEE, per germline. The CDR3 is made up of 18 amino acids. The V end lost 2 bases, the J end lost 0 bases, and 20 bases lay between the germline ends. CDR3 DNA: TGTGCCAGCAGCTTCCTCGACCCGCAGGGGAGCTCTAACTATGGCTACACCTTC. This gives the protein CASSFLDPQGSSNYGYTF.

Of note for this clone: Mismatch with germline at one junction end may stem from a read error. CDR3 amino acids: CASSSDNEQFF. The CDR3 nucleotides read TGTGCCAGCAGCTCCGACAATGAGCAGTTCTTC. The chain links TRBV5-4 to TRBJ2-1; D remains ambiguous. The CDR3 consists of 11 residues. Germline V gives CDR1 SGHNT, CDR2 YYREEE (reference sequence).

In its sample, this clone was seen once. The V call is TRBV5-4, the J call TRBJ2-2; 7 nucleotides match TRBD2. Trimming removed 5 bases from V and 1 base from J; junction bases left unmatched: 5. Germline V CDR1 and CDR2: SGHNT, YYREEE (reference sequence). This CDR3 contains 15 residues. The CDR3 nucleotides are TGTGCCAGCAGTCCCGGGGGGAGGAACACCGGGGAGCTGTTTTTT. It specifies CASSPGGRNTGELFF.

This clone was detected only a few times. The chain links TRBV9 to TRBJ1-6; D is undetermined. CDR3 length equals 13 residues. The ends were cut back, 6 bases at V and 5 bases at J, with 9 bases in the middle. CDR1 SGDLS and CDR2 YYNGEE come from the germline V gene. This CDR3 is CASTRTDNSPLHF. The CDR3 nucleotides are TGTGCCAGCACTCGGACGGATAATTCACCCCTCCACTTT.

The chain recombines TRBV7-9 with TRBJ2-7; D is possibly TRBD1 or TRBD2 (5 bases each). The germline gives CDR1 SEHNR, CDR2 FQNEAQ (reference sequence). This CDR3 region has 17 residues. Between the trimmed V and J ends, which lost 1 base and 3 bases, there was a span of 19 bases. The CDR3 loop is CASSLVGTQEVIYEQYV. The CDR3 DNA follows: TGTGCCAGCAGCTTAGTGGGGACCCAAGAGGTTATCTACGAGCAGTACGTC.

This chain connects TRBV5-4 to TRBJ1-1; 11 bases align to TRBD1. The CDR3 sequence is 15 residues long. V trimming: 4 bases; J trimming: 6 bases; junction bases outside the gene matches: 8. In germline, CDR1 is SGHNT, CDR2 YYREEE (reference sequence). CDR3 bases: TGTGCCAGCAGCCCGTGGCTGGGACAGGGGGCTGAAGCTTTCTTT. Translated, it gives CASSPWLGQGAEAFF.

This chain connects TRBV4-3 to TRBJ1-1; D possibly corresponds to TRBD1 (5 bases). Deletions cut 0 bases from V and 0 bases from J, with 11 bases between. Germline values: CDR1 LGHNA, CDR2 YSLEER. The CDR3 runs to 16 residues. The CDR3 sequence is CASSQDLGPMNTEAFF. CDR3 DNA: TGCGCCAGCAGCCAAGATCTGGGACCTATGAACACTGAAGCTTTCTTT.

The chain links TRBV7-9 to TRBJ1-2, with D perhaps matching TRBD1 (5 bases). The germline gives CDR1 SEHNR, CDR2 FQNEAQ (reference sequence). Trimming shortened V by 3 bases and J by 4 bases, and 9 bases separated the two germline ends. The CDR3 has 13 amino acids. The CDR3: CASSFQGGYGYTF. As DNA, the CDR3 is TGTGCCAGCAGCTTTCAGGGAGGCTATGGCTACACCTTC.

This rearrangement joins TRBV6-6 to TRBJ2-7; 7 bases fit TRBD2. CDR3 length: 14 residues. Losses at the gene ends were 2 bases for V and 7 bases for J; bases not matched to a gene: 8. Germline V CDR1 and CDR2: MNHNY, SVGAGI (reference sequence). The CDR3 region has the DNA TGTGCCAGCAGTTACAGGATAGGGAGGGAGGAGCAGTACGTC. Its protein is CASSYRIGREEQYV.

Here the CDR3 DNA reads TGTGCCAGCTCACCAGCCGGGGAATTTGGCACAGATACGCAGTATTTT. It encodes CASSPAGEFGTDTQYF. The chain combines TRBV18 with TRBJ2-3; TRBD2 might be the D (5 bases). CDR3 length: 16 residues. CDR1 and CDR2 (germline): KGHSH, LQKENI. V lost 2 bases to trimming and J lost 1 base, with 13 bases between them.

The V gene is TRBV16, the J gene TRBJ1-4; the match to TRBD1 covers 10 bases. J lost 4 bases, V lost 2 bases, and 4 bases had no gene match. CDR3 length: 16 residues. From germline, CDR1 is KGHSY and CDR2 FQNENV. CDR3 residues: CASSQDRGQNNEKLFF. DNA for the CDR3: TGTGCCAGCAGCCAAGACAGGGGGCAGAATAATGAAAAACTGTTTTTT.

The rearrangement uses TRBV6-1 and TRBJ1-1; D call uncertain. The CDR3 is 13 residues long. CDR1 is MNHNS and CDR2 is SASEGT in the germline V gene. Trimming took off 5 bases at V and 3 bases at J, with 10 bases between the two ends. CDR3 coding DNA: TGTGCCAGCAGTCGACGGGGAGACACTGAAGCTTTCTTT. Residues: CASSRRGDTEAFF.

The rearrangement links TRBV4-3 to TRBJ2-5; 7 bases fit TRBD2. This CDR3 spans 15 amino acids. V was pared by 1 base and J by 7 bases, with 9 bases of the junction left unmatched. Germline CDR1 reads LGHNA; CDR2 reads YSLEER. The CDR3 coding sequence is TGCGCCAGCAGCCAAGGAGCGGGGAGCTTAGGGACCCAGTACTTC. Translation: CASSQGAGSLGTQYF.